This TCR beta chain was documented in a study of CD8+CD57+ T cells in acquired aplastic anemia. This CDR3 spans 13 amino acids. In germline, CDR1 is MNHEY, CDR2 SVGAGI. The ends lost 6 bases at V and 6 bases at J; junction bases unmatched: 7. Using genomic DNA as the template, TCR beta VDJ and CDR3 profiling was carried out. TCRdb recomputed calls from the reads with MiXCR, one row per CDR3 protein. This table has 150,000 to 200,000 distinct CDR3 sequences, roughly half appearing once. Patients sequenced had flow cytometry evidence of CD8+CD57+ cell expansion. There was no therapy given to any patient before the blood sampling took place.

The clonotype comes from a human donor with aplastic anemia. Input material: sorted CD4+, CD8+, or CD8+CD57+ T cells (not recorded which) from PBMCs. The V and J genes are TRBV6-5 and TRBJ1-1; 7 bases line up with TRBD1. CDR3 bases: TGTGCCAGCAGGAACAGGGGATTTGCTGAAGCTTTCTTT. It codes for CASRNRGFAEAFF.